These T cell receptor beta chains were read from a single sample in a study of STAT5B mutations in CD4+ large granular lymphocyte leukemia. Repertoires were generated with immunoSEQ multiplex PCR, while TCRdb's copy carries only in-frame clones and drops some. Found here are tens of thousands of clones, around 70% of them singletons; the top ten hold about 1.6%. Specimen: CD4+ T cells from blood buffy coats. The receptor source for this set is a human donor in good health. The CDR3 runs from the conserved cysteine through the conserved F or W. D genes are given only for firm matches. Only part of the rows carry a size: once, few, many, or a class if the clone is expanded.

clone_size j_call d_call v_call cdr3_nt cdr3_aa
. TRBJ2-1 . TRBV6-1 TGTGCCAGCAGTGAAGGGGAGGTAGGGCAGTTCTTC CASSEGEVGQFF
once TRBJ2-5 . TRBV11-2 TGTGCCAGCAGCCTTGAACAAGAGACCCAGTACTTC CASSLEQETQYF
. TRBJ2-2 TRBD1 TRBV6-1 TGTGCCAGCAGTGTGGACAGGGTCCCCACCGGGGAGCTGTTTTTT CASSVDRVPTGELFF
. TRBJ2-3 . TRBV5-1 TGCGCCAGCAGCTTAGGTGACAGTATGACCACAGATACGCAGTATTTT CASSLGDSMTTDTQYF
. TRBJ2-1 . TRBV7-8 TGTGCCAGCAGCTTAGGGGCACTCTCCTACAATGAGCAGTTCTTC CASSLGALSYNEQFF
. TRBJ2-2 . TRBV18 TGTGCCAGCTCATCCCAAGGGGGGGAGAACACCGGGGAGCTGTTTTTT CASSSQGGENTGELFF
. TRBJ1-4 . TRBV27 TGTGCCAGCATCCGCTGTAGATTTGAAAAACTGTTTTTT CASIRCRFEKLFF
few TRBJ1-1 . TRBV5-6 TGTGCCAGCAGCTATAGGGACCTGCGCACTGAAGCTTTCTTT CASSYRDLRTEAFF
few TRBJ1-4 . TRBV6-1 TGTGCCAGCAGTGCCACAGGGTTGAGGGAAAAACTGTTTTTT CASSATGLREKLFF
. TRBJ2-3 TRBD2 TRBV5-4 TGTGCCAGCACCCTTGGGATGCGGGGGGGCCCTGATACGCAGTATTTT CASTLGMRGGPDTQYF
. TRBJ1-1 . TRBV19 TGTGCCAGTAGTATAGGGAGGGAGACTGAAGCTTTCTTT CASSIGRETEAFF
. TRBJ2-5 TRBD1 TRBV23-1 TGCGCCAGCAGTCAAGGTACAGGGGAAGAGACCCAGTACTTC CASSQGTGEETQYF
. TRBJ1-2 . TRBV6-5 TGTGCCAGCAGTGGACGAGCTCAAACCTATGGCTACACCTTC CASSGRAQTYGYTF
. TRBJ2-6 . TRBV5-8 TGTGCCAGCAGAATCTCCCCCGGGGCCAACGTCCTGACTTTC CASRISPGANVLTF
. TRBJ1-2 . TRBV7-9 TGTGCCAGCAGCTTCGAGGGCCCCTATGGCTACACCTTC CASSFEGPYGYTF
. TRBJ2-3 . TRBV28 TGTGCCAGCAGTAGATCCGGGGGAAGCACAGATACGCAGTATTTT CASSRSGGSTDTQYF
. TRBJ1-1 . TRBV7-2 TGTGCCAGCAGCCAGGACAGTTTTTTTAGGGGAACTGAAGCTTTCTTT CASSQDSFFRGTEAFF
. TRBJ2-1 . TRBV7-2 TGTGCCAGCAGCCTTCTTCCCACCTACAATGAGCAGTTCTTC CASSLLPTYNEQFF
. TRBJ1-5 . TRBV28 TGTGCCAGCACAACCAGCAATCAGCCCCAGCATTTT CASTTSNQPQHF
. TRBJ1-5 . TRBV7-6 TGTGCCAGCAGCCCCCGAGATGGGGGGCCCCAGCATTTT CASSPRDGGPQHF
. TRBJ1-1 . TRBV16 TGTGCCAGCAGCCCCAGGTCGAACACTGAAGCTTTCTTT CASSPRSNTEAFF
once TRBJ2-5 TRBD1 TRBV19 TGTGCCAGTAGTATAGGAGGGACAGTAACACTGGTTGGGACCCAGTACTTC CASSIGGTVTLVGTQYF
. TRBJ2-1 . TRBV12-5 TGTGCTAGTGCCCTTTTCAATGAGCAGTTCTTC CASALFNEQFF
. TRBJ2-5 TRBD2 TRBV5-1 TGCGCCAGCAGCTTGGCCATATCACCACTAGCGCAAGAGACCCAGTACTTC CASSLAISPLAQETQYF
. TRBJ2-5 TRBD2 TRBV6-1 TGTGCCAGCAGTGAAAGAGGTGGAGAGCGGGGGGGCCGAGAGACCCAGTACTTC CASSERGGERGGRETQYF
. TRBJ1-6 TRBD1 TRBV10-3 TGTGCCATCAGTGACAGGACAGGGGGCGCAGGTTCACCCCTCCACTTT CAISDRTGGAGSPLHF
few TRBJ2-4 . TRBV5-1 TGCGCCAGCAGCTTAACGGTAGCCAAAAACATTCAGTACTTC CASSLTVAKNIQYF
few TRBJ1-5 TRBD1 TRBV4-2 TGTGCCAGCAGCCAAGAAACAGGGGGAAATCAGCCCCAGCATTTT CASSQETGGNQPQHF
. TRBJ1-4 TRBD1 TRBV5-1 TGCGCCAGCACCTCCGGGACAGGGACTACTAATGAAAAACTGTTTTTT CASTSGTGTTNEKLFF
. TRBJ2-1 . TRBV6-5 TGTGCCAGCAGTTACACTGCCGGGACAACGTACAATGAGCAGTTCTTC CASSYTAGTTYNEQFF
. TRBJ2-7 . TRBV5-1 TGCGCCAGCAGCATGGCGGGACTGCTTGATTCCGGCGAGCAGTACTTC CASSMAGLLDSGEQYF
. TRBJ2-5 . TRBV19 TGTGCCAGTAGTATCTTCGATCAAGAGACCCAGTACTTC CASSIFDQETQYF
. TRBJ2-2 . TRBV6-6 TGTGCCTCTAAAGGGGGGTTAACCGGGGAGCTGTTTTTT CASKGGLTGELFF
. TRBJ2-1 TRBD2 TRBV13 TGTGCCAGCGGCCCTCCGGGACTACAACAAGGTGAGCAGTTCTTC CASGPPGLQQGEQFF
. TRBJ2-5 . TRBV5-1 TGCGCCAGCAGCGCCCTAGGTGGGGGGATCCAAGAGACCCAGTACTTC CASSALGGGIQETQYF
. TRBJ2-6 TRBD1 TRBV19 TGTGCCAGTAGCGGACAGGGGGCGAGTGGGGCCAACGTCCTGACTTTC CASSGQGASGANVLTF
. TRBJ1-5 TRBD1 TRBV6-6 TGTGCCAGCAACCCCGGCAGGGGGGGGCCCCAGCATTTT CASNPGRGGPQHF
. TRBJ1-1 . TRBV10-3 TGTGCCATCAGTGAGTCAAAGGGGGACACCACTGAAGCTTTCTTT CAISESKGDTTEAFF
. TRBJ2-3 TRBD2 TRBV7-9 TGTGCCAGCAGCTTCGGGAGGGGGGTAGATACGCAGTATTTT CASSFGRGVDTQYF
. TRBJ2-3 TRBD1 TRBV7-6 TGTGCCAGCAGCTTGAGGCAGGGGGGCACAGATACGCAGTATTTT CASSLRQGGTDTQYF
few TRBJ2-5 . TRBV30 TGTGCCTGGAGTGGGCAGGAAGAGACCCAGTACTTC CAWSGQEETQYF
. TRBJ1-1 . TRBV5-1 TGCGCCAGCAGCTTGGGGGGGGGAGACGACACTGAAGCTTTCTTT CASSLGGGDDTEAFF
. TRBJ1-5 . TRBV6-6 TGTGCCAGCAGTTACGGGGAGAGCAATCAGCCCCAGCATTTT CASSYGESNQPQHF
. TRBJ1-4 . TRBV18 TGTGCCAGCTCCCCCGGAGTAGAGGGGGAAAAACTGTTTTTT CASSPGVEGEKLFF
. TRBJ2-7 . TRBV27 TGTGCCAGCAGCCCCGGGGGCCCCTACGAGCAGTACTTC CASSPGGPYEQYF
. TRBJ2-1 . TRBV2 TGTGCCAGCACCGTTGGGACCCCCGTTGGTAGTGAGCAGTTCTTC CASTVGTPVGSEQFF
. TRBJ2-1 . TRBV19 TGTGCCAGTACACAGGGAGGAGGGAGCAATGAGCAGTTCTTC CASTQGGGSNEQFF
. TRBJ2-1 TRBD2 TRBV2 TGTGCCAGCAGGGGACTAGTTGGACACTACAATGAGCAGTTCTTC CASRGLVGHYNEQFF
few TRBJ1-6 . TRBV30 TGTGCCTGGCGCGGGGTTTGGGATTCACCCCTCCACTTT CAWRGVWDSPLHF
. TRBJ2-2 . TRBV9 TGTGCCAGCAGCAAACAAGGGTCGAACACCGGGGAGCTGTTTTTT CASSKQGSNTGELFF
. TRBJ1-3 . TRBV19 TGTGCCAGTAGTGGGATCTCTGGAAACACCATATATTTT CASSGISGNTIYF
. TRBJ1-6 . TRBV6-1 TGTGCCAGCAGTGACGAGGGGGGGGGCTCCTATAATTCACCCCTCCACTTT CASSDEGGGSYNSPLHF
. TRBJ2-1 . TRBV6-5 TGTGCCAGCAGTTACTCGACGGGCAGTTTGTACAATGAGCAGTTCTTC CASSYSTGSLYNEQFF
. TRBJ1-1 . TRBV10-3 TGTGCCATCAGTGACACTCTTCGACAGTATGAAGCTTTCTTT CAISDTLRQYEAFF
. TRBJ2-5 . TRBV9 TGTGCCAGCAGCACAAGAGGGGGAGAGACCCAGTACTTC CASSTRGGETQYF
. TRBJ1-1 . TRBV5-1 TGCGCCAGCAGCTTCGACAGAAACACTGAAGCTTTCTTT CASSFDRNTEAFF
. TRBJ2-1 TRBD2 TRBV11-1 TGTGCCAGCAGCTTTAGCGGGGGGGCTCGGAATGAGCAGTTCTTC CASSFSGGARNEQFF
once TRBJ1-1 TRBD1 TRBV9 TGTGCCAGCAGCACCCAGGGACAGGGAAATCTTTTTAACACTGAAGCTTTCTTT CASSTQGQGNLFNTEAFF
. TRBJ2-5 . TRBV9 TGTGCCAGCAGCGTAGGGGACTTCGATCGGGAGACCCAGTACTTC CASSVGDFDRETQYF